The clone carrying this TCR beta chain was detected many times. Antigen unknown. From germline, CDR1 is MDHEN and CDR2 SYDVKM. The CDR3 covers 14 residues. The V gene end was trimmed by 5 bases and the J gene end by 4 bases; junction bases not matched to a gene: 2. The source of the sample is a study of response to subunit inactivated influenza vaccine. Points from the study as a whole: Each seasonal influenza vaccination, the authors suggested, recruits few new T cells.

MiXCR, run by TCRdb on the RT-PCR reads, gives a single entry per CDR3 protein. The table lists over 750,000 distinct CDR3 sequences, over 20% of them singletons. The genes are TRBV28 and TRBJ2-1, with 10 bases identical to TRBD2. The origin of this receptor is a man aged 45 to 65 who received an inactivated influenza vaccine. Sequenced material: PBMCs from blood, taken more than 4 days after vaccination. CDR3 bases: TGTGCCAGCAGTCGTAGCGGGAGGTACAATGAGCAGTTCTTC. Translation gives CASSRSGRYNEQFF.